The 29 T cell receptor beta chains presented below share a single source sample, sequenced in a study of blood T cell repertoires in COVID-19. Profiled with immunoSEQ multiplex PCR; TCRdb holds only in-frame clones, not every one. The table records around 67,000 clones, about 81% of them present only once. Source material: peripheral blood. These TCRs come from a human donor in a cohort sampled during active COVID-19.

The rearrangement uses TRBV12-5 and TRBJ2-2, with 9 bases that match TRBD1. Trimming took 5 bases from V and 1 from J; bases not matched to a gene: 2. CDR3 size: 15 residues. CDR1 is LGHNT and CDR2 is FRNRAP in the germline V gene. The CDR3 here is CASGTGQGNTGELFF. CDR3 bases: TGTGCTAGTGGTACGGGACAGGGGAACACCGGGGAGCTGTTTTTT.

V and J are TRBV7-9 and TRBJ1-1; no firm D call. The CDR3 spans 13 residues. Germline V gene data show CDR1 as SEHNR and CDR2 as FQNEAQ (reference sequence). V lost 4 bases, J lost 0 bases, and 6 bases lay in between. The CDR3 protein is CASSSPLNTEAFF. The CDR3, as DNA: TGTGCCAGCAGCTCCCCTTTGAACACTGAAGCTTTCTTT.

CDR3 in amino acids: CAWMTRRQGILHTEAFF. In DNA form, the CDR3 reads TGTGCCTGGATGACCCGGCGACAGGGGATTTTACATACTGAAGCTTTCTTT. The chain recombines TRBV30 with TRBJ1-1, with 8 bases aligning to TRBD1. The CDR3 spans 17 residues. Germline trimming cut 4 bases from V and 5 bases from J; bases unmatched to any gene: 18. Germline values: CDR1 GTSNPN, CDR2 SVGIG (reference sequence).

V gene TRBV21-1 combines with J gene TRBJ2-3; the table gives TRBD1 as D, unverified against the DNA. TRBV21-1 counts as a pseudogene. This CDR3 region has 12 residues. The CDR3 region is CASSRAPDTQYF. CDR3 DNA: TGTGCCAGCAGCAGGGCCCCCGATACGCAGTATTTT.

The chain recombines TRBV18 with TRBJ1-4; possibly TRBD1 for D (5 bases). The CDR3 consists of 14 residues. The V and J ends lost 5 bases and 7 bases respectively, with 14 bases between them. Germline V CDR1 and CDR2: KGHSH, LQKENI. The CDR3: CASSSWGEGEKLFF. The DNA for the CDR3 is TGTGCCAGCTCATCCTGGGGGGAAGGTGAAAAACTGTTTTTT. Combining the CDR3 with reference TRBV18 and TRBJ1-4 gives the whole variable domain NAGVMQNPRHLVRRRGQEARLRCSPMKGHSHVYWYRQLPEEGLKFMVYLQKENIIDESGMPKERFSAEFPKEGPSILRIQQVVRGDSAAYFCASSSWGEGEKLFFGSGTQLSVL.

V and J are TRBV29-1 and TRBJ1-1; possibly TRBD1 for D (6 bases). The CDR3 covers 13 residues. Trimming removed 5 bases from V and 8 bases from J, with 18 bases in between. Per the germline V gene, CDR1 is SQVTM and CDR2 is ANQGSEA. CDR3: CSVREGGQGEAFF. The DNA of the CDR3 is TGCAGCGTTAGGGAAGGGGGACAAGGGGAAGCTTTCTTT.

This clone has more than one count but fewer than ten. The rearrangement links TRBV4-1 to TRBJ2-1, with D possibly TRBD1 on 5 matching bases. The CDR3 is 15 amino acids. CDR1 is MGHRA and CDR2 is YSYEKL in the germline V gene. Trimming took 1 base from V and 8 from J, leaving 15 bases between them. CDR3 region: CASSQGPLGVYEQFF. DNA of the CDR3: TGCGCCAGCAGCCAAGGGCCCCTAGGGGTCTATGAGCAGTTCTTC.

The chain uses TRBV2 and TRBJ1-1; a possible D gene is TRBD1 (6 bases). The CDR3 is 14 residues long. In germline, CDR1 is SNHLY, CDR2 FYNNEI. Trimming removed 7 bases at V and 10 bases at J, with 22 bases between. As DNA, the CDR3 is TGTGCCAGCAACGCCGAGGACAGAATACCCCCAGCTTTCTTT. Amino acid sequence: CASNAEDRIPPAFF.

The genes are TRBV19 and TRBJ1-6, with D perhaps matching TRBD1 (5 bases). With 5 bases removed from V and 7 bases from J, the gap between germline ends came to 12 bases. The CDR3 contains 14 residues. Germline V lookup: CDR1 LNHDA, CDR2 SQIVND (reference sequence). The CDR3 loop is CASSLTGGNSPLHF. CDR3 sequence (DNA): TGTGCCAGTAGTCTAACAGGTGGAAATTCACCCCTCCACTTT. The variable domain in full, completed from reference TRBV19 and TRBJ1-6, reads DGGITQSPKYLFRKEGQNVTLSCEQNLNHDAMYWYRQDPGQGLRLIYYSQIVNDFQKGDIAEGYSVSREKKESFPLTVTSAQKNPTAFYLCASSLTGGNSPLHFGNGTRLTVT.

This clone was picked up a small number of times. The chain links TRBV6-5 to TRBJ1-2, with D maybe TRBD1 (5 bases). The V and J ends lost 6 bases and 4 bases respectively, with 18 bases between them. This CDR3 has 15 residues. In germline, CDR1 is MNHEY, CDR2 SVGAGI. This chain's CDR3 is CASSRGLLGLYGYTF. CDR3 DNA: TGTGCCAGCAGCCGCGGTTTATTGGGACTCTATGGCTACACCTTC.

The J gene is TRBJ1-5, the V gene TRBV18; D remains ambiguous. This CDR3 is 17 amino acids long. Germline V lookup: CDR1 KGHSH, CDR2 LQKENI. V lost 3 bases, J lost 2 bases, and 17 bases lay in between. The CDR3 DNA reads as TGTGCCAGCTCACCCGCGGCGGGGAGGGTAGGCAATCAGCCCCAGCATTTT. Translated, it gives CASSPAAGRVGNQPQHF.

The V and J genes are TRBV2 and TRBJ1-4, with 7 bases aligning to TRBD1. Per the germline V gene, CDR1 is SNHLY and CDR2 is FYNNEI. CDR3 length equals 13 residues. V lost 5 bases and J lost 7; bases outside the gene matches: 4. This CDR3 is CASSRGGAEKLFF. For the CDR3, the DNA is TGTGCCAGCAGTCGAGGGGGCGCTGAAAAACTGTTTTTT.

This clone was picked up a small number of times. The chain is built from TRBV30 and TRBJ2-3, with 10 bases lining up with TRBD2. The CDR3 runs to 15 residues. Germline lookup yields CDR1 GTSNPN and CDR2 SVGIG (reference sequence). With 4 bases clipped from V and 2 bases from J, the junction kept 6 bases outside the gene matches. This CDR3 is CAWTPSGRATDTQYF. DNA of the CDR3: TGTGCCTGGACTCCAAGCGGGAGGGCCACAGATACGCAGTATTTT.

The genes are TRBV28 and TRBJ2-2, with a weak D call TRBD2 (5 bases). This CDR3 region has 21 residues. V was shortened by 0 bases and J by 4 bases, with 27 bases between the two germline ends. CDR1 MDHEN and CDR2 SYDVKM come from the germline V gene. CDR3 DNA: TGTGCCAGCAGTTTATGGAGCCTTTTGGCACGGGCGGGCCCTGTCACCGGGGAGCTGTTTTTT. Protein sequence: CASSLWSLLARAGPVTGELFF.

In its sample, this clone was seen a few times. The CDR3 is CASSPGTGGTEAFF. In DNA, the CDR3 is TGTGCCAGCAGTCCCGGGACAGGGGGCACTGAAGCTTTCTTT. The V gene is TRBV7-9, the J gene TRBJ1-1, with 11 bases aligning to TRBD1. The CDR3 consists of 14 residues. Germline V gene sequence: CDR1 SEHNR, CDR2 FQNEAQ (reference sequence). V shed 6 bases, J shed 4 bases, and the junction held 4 bases outside the gene matches.

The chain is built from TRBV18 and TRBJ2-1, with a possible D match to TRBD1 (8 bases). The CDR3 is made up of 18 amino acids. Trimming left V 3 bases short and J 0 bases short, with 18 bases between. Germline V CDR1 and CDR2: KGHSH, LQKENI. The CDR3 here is CASSPDRDYLGSYNEQFF. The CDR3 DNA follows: TGTGCCAGCTCACCGGACAGGGACTACTTGGGCTCCTACAATGAGCAGTTCTTC.

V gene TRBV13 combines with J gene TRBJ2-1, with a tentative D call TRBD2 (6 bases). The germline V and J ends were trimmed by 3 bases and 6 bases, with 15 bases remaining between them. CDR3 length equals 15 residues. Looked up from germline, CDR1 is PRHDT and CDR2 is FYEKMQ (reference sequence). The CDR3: CASSLGGVGPNEQFF. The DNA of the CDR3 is TGTGCCAGCAGCTTGGGGGGAGTTGGCCCCAATGAGCAGTTCTTC.

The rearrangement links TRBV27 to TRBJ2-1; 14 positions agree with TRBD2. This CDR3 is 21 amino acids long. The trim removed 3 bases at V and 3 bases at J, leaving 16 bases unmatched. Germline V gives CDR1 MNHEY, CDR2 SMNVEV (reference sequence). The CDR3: CASSFRGTSGRLGGSYNEQFF. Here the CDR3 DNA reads TGTGCCAGCAGTTTTCGCGGGACTAGCGGGAGACTAGGGGGCAGCTACAATGAGCAGTTCTTC.

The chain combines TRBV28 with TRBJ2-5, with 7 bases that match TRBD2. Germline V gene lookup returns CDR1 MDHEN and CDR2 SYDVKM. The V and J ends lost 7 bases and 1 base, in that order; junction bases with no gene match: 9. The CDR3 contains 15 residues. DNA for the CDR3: TGTGCCAGCACCCATGGGGGGGAAATCCAAGAGACCCAGTACTTC. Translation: CASTHGGEIQETQYF. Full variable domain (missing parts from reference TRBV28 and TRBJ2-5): DVKVTQSSRYLVKRTGEKVFLECVQDMDHENMFWYRQDPGLGLRLIYFSYDVKMKEKGDIPEGYSVSREKKERFSLILESASTNQTSMYLCASTHGGEIQETQYFGPGTRLLVL.

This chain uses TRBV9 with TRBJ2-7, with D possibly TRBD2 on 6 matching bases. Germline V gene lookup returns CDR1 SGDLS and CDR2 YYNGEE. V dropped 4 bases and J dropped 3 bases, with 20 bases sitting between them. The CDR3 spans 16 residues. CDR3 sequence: CASSPRWVAANYEQYF. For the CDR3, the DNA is TGTGCCAGCAGCCCCCGCTGGGTAGCGGCTAACTACGAGCAGTACTTC.

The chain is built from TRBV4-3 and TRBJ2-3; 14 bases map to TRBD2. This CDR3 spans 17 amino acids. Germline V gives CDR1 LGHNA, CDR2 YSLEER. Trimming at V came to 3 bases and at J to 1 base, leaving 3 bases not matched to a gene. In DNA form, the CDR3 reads TGCGCCAGCAGCCAGGTGGGACTAGCGGGAGGCACAGATACGCAGTATTTT. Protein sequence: CASSQVGLAGGTDTQYF.

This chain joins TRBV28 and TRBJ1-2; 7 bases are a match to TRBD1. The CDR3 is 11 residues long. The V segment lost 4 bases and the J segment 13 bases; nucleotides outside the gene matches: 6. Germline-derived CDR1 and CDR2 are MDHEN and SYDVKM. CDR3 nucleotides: TGTGCCAGCAGTTCCCTCACAGGGGCCACCTTC. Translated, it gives CASSSLTGATF.

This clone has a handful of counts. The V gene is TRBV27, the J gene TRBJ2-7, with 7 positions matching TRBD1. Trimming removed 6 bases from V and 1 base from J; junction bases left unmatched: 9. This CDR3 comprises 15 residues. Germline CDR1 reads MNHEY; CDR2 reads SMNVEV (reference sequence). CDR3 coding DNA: TGTGCCAGCAGGTCCCACAGGGGCTTATCCTACGAGCAGTACTTC. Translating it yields CASRSHRGLSYEQYF.

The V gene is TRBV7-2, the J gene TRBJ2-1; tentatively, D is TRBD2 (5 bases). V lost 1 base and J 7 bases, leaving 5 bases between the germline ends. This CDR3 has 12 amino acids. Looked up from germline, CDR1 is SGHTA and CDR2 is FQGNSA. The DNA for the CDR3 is TGTGCCAGCAGCTTAGGGAGGAATGAGCAGTTCTTC. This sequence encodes CASSLGRNEQFF.

The CDR3 protein is CASTSLGIRSNTGELFF. The DNA of the CDR3 is TGTGCCAGTACCTCCCTAGGAATAAGGTCGAACACCGGGGAGCTGTTTTTT. The chain employs TRBV19 and TRBJ2-2, with D hard to call. This CDR3 has 17 residues. Germline V lookup: CDR1 LNHDA, CDR2 SQIVND (reference sequence). V was clipped by 7 bases and J by 0 bases, with 18 bases between them.

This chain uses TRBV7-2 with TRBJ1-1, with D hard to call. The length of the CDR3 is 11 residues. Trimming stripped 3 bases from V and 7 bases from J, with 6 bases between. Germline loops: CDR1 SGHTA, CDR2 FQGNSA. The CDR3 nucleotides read TGTGCCAGCAGCTTTGGGCGTGAAGCTTTCTTT. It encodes CASSFGREAFF.

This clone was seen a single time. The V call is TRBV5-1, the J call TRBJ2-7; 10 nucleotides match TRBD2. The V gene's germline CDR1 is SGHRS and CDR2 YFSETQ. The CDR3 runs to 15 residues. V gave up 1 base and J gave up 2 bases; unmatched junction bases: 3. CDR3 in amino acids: CASSLNSGRAYEQYF. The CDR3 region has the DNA TGCGCCAGCAGCTTGAACAGCGGGAGGGCCTACGAGCAGTACTTC.

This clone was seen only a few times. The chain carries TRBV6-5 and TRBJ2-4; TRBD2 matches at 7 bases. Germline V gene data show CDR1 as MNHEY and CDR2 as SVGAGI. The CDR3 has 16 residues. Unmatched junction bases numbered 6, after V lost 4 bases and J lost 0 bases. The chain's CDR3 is CASSSTSELAKNIQYF. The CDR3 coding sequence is TGTGCCAGCAGTTCTACTAGCGAGCTAGCCAAAAACATTCAGTACTTC.

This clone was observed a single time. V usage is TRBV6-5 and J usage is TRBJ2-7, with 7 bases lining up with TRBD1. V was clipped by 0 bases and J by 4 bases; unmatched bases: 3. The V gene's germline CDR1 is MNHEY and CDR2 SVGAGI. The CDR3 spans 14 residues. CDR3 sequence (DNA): TGTGCCAGCAGTTACTCGGGGACAGATTACGAGCAGTACTTC. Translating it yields CASSYSGTDYEQYF.